This T cell receptor (beta chain) was documented in a study of early T cells in non-severe SARS-CoV-2 infection. On the study more broadly: Bulk RNA from unsorted whole blood was sequenced; chains were unpaired.

A remark on this clonotype: The antigen remains unidentified.

Study observations and caveats: The VDJdb matching leaned toward anti-spike CD8 responses and overlooked private and CD4 specificities.

Each cDNA molecule carried a unique molecular identifier. TCRdb re-analysed the 5' RACE reads in MiXCR, keeping a single row per CDR3 protein. Altogether 80,000 to 95,000 distinct CDR3 sequences are present, approximately 15% being singletons, with the ten largest covering around 5%. Trimming took 5 bases from V and 6 from J; bases not matched to a gene: 6. Germline V gene data show CDR1 as DFQATT and CDR2 as SNEGSKA (reference sequence). This CDR3 spans 15 amino acids. This chain uses TRBV20-1 with TRBJ2-1, with 14 nucleotides matching TRBD2. The TCR comes from an adult who was a healthcare worker with PCR-confirmed SARS-CoV-2 infection or an uninfected control (not recorded which). The input for sequencing was whole blood, taken at baseline. The CDR3 sequence is CSAVRLAGGSNEQFF. The CDR3 nucleotides are TGCAGTGCTGTAAGACTAGCGGGAGGGTCCAATGAGCAGTTCTTC.